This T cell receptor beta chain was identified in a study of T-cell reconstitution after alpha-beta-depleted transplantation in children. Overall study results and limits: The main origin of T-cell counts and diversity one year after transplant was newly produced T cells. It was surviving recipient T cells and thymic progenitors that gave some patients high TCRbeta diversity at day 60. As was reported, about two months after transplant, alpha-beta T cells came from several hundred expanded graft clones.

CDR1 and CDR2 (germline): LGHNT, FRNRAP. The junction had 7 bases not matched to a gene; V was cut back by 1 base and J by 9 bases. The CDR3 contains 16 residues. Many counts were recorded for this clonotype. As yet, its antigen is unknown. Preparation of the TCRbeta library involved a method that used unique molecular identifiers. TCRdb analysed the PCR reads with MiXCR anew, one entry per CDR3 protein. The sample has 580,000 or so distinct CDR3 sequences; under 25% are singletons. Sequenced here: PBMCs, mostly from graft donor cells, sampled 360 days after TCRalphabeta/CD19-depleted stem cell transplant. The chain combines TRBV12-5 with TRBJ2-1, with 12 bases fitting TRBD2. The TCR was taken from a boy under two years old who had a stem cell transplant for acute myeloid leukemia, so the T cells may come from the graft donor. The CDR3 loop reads CASGLASSGGASEQFF. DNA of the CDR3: TGTGCTAGTGGTTTGGCCTCTAGCGGGGGGGCGTCTGAGCAGTTCTTC.